The 23 T cell receptor beta chains listed next were all sequenced from one sample in a study of T cell changes during pregnancy in multiple sclerosis. TCRdb keeps only in-frame clones here, not all; method: immunoSEQ multiplex PCR. The table shows roughly 56,000 clones, with about 90% occurring only once. The material was CD4+ T cells from peripheral blood mononuclear cells, obtained after pregnancy. These receptors originate from a female donor in good health, enrolled as a control in a pregnancy study.

The V gene is TRBV7-2, the J gene TRBJ2-3, with 11 positions matching TRBD2. V lost 2 bases, J lost 4 bases, and 11 bases stayed unmatched. Looked up from germline, CDR1 is SGHTA and CDR2 is FQGNSA. The CDR3 is made up of 18 amino acids. Here the CDR3 DNA reads TGTGCCAGCAGCTTAAGTTTTGTTAGCGGGGGGGCCTCAGATACGCAGTATTTT. Its translation: CASSLSFVSGGASDTQYF.

The rearrangement joins TRBV19 to TRBJ2-5; D remains unclear. The CDR3 covers 15 residues. Germline V lookup: CDR1 LNHDA, CDR2 SQIVND (reference sequence). V was cut by 3 bases and J by 5 bases, with 16 bases left in between. DNA for the CDR3: TGTGCCAGTAGTATGCGCCAGGTTGGCGAGGAGACCCAGTACTTC. Translation: CASSMRQVGEETQYF.

J is TRBJ2-3 and V is TRBV2; a weak D match, TRBD2 (6 bases). Germline-derived CDR1 and CDR2 are SNHLY and FYNNEI. Trimming removed 6 bases from V and 10 bases from J, with 23 bases in between. CDR3 length: 15 amino acids. The CDR3 spells CASRDRLRGQPAQYF. As DNA, the CDR3 is TGTGCCAGCAGAGACCGATTGCGGGGCCAACCGGCGCAGTATTTT.

V gene TRBV18 combines with J gene TRBJ1-1; D is possibly TRBD1 (5 bases). CDR1 and CDR2 from the germline V gene are KGHSH and LQKENI. The CDR3 loop spans 16 amino acids. V was cut by 0 bases and J by 1 base, with 12 bases left in between. This chain's CDR3 is CASSPPLNQGNTEAFF. The CDR3 nucleotides read TGTGCCAGCTCACCACCACTAAATCAGGGGAACACTGAAGCTTTCTTT. Looking up the rest from reference TRBV18 and TRBJ1-1 gives the full variable domain: NAGVMQNPRHLVRRRGQEARLRCSPMKGHSHVYWYRQLPEEGLKFMVYLQKENIIDESGMPKERFSAEFPKEGPSILRIQQVVRGDSAAYFCASSPPLNQGNTEAFFGQGTRLTVV.

The chain uses TRBV7-2 and TRBJ2-1; the D gene is possibly TRBD2 (6 bases). Trimming pared 1 base from V and 15 bases from J, leaving 16 bases between. This CDR3 region has 13 residues. Looked up from germline, CDR1 is SGHTA and CDR2 is FQGNSA. DNA of the CDR3: TGTGCCAGCAGCTTAGATCAGGGACTGTCTAGGTTCTTC. Protein sequence: CASSLDQGLSRFF.

The rearrangement links TRBV7-8 to TRBJ1-5, with 8 positions matching TRBD1. This CDR3 comprises 15 residues. The germline gives CDR1 SGHVS, CDR2 FQNEAQ. V was pared by 3 bases and J by 2 bases, with 3 bases of the junction left unmatched. CDR3 in amino acids: CASSLDRVGNQPQHF. The CDR3, as DNA: TGTGCCAGCAGCTTGGACAGGGTCGGCAATCAGCCCCAGCATTTT.

The J gene is TRBJ2-2, the V gene TRBV11-3, with 13 positions matching TRBD2. This CDR3 has 16 residues. Germline V lookup: CDR1 SGHNT, CDR2 YENEEA. Unmatched junction bases numbered 3, after V lost 3 bases and J lost 5 bases. This CDR3 reads CASSLGLAGLTGELFF. CDR3 bases: TGTGCCAGCAGCTTGGGACTAGCGGGGCTGACCGGGGAGCTGTTTTTT.

The chain employs TRBV4-2 and TRBJ2-7, with TRBD1 identical over 8 bases. Germline V gene sequence: CDR1 LGHNA, CDR2 YNFKEQ. Trimming removed 4 bases from V and 0 bases from J; junction bases left unmatched: 2. The CDR3 is made up of 14 amino acids. The CDR3, as DNA: TGTGCCAGCAGCCCGGGACAGGCCTCCTACGAGCAGTACTTC. This codes for CASSPGQASYEQYF.

The CDR3 reads CASSGRLILGEQFF. DNA of the CDR3: TGTGCCAGCAGTGGCAGACTTATTTTGGGTGAGCAGTTCTTC. The gene calls are TRBV25-1 and TRBJ2-1; no clear D gene. Germline loops: CDR1 MGHDK, CDR2 SYGVNS. Trimming cost V 4 bases and J 9 bases, with 16 bases left between them. The CDR3 sequence is 14 residues long.

This clone was seen a single time. The CDR3 is CASSLIQGGKGGYTF. The CDR3 DNA reads as TGTGCCAGCAGCTTAATCCAGGGGGGCAAGGGTGGCTACACCTTC. This chain uses TRBV11-2 with TRBJ1-2; 7 bases align to TRBD1. Germline-derived CDR1 and CDR2 are SGHAT and FQNNGV. The CDR3 contains 15 residues. J gave up 7 bases and V 2 bases, and 10 bases lay outside the gene matches.

The chain couples TRBV19 to TRBJ2-2, with D maybe TRBD1 (5 bases). Germline CDR1 is LNHDA and CDR2 is SQIVND (reference sequence). This CDR3 contains 15 residues. The V and J ends lost 3 bases and 3 bases respectively, with 11 bases between them. The CDR3 spells CASSMTPGYTGELFF. CDR3 nucleotide sequence: TGTGCCAGTAGTATGACCCCAGGGTACACCGGGGAGCTGTTTTTT. Looking up the rest from reference TRBV19 and TRBJ2-2 gives the full variable domain: DGGITQSPKYLFRKEGQNVTLSCEQNLNHDAMYWYRQDPGQGLRLIYYSQIVNDFQKGDIAEGYSVSREKKESFPLTVTSAQKNPTAFYLCASSMTPGYTGELFFGEGSRLTVL.

This clone was picked up one time. This chain uses TRBV11-3 with TRBJ1-1; D is perhaps TRBD1 (5 bases). Germline V gene lookup returns CDR1 SGHNT and CDR2 YENEEA. V gave up 0 bases and J gave up 7 bases, with 9 bases separating them. The CDR3 totals 13 residues. CDR3 amino acids: CASSLEEGLEAFF. The CDR3 DNA reads TGTGCCAGCAGCTTAGAGGAGGGACTTGAAGCTTTCTTT.

The gene calls are TRBV27 and TRBJ2-3; a possible D gene is TRBD1 (5 bases). This CDR3 contains 16 residues. The V gene's germline CDR1 is MNHEY and CDR2 SMNVEV (reference sequence). The V gene lost 5 bases and the J gene lost 2 bases, with 17 bases spanning the gap. DNA of the CDR3: TGTGCCAGCAGTGAGATTGGCAGGGATTACACAGATACGCAGTATTTT. The encoded protein is CASSEIGRDYTDTQYF.

DNA of the CDR3: TGTGCCAGCAGCTTTTCGGACCAGACGGGGGGCTACACCTTC. It translates to CASSFSDQTGGYTF. The V gene is TRBV7-2, the J gene TRBJ1-2; D unresolved. Trimming removed 3 bases from V and 8 bases from J, with 16 bases in between. Germline loops: CDR1 SGHTA, CDR2 FQGNSA. The CDR3 sequence is 14 residues long.

This clone appeared a single time. The chain has TRBV7-2 and TRBJ1-3; D is ambiguous. Trimming left V 5 bases short and J 1 base short, with 12 bases between. Germline CDR1 and CDR2: SGHTA and FQGNSA. This CDR3 is 15 amino acids long. The CDR3 loop is CASSQDGGSGNTIYF. The CDR3 nucleotides are TGTGCCAGCAGCCAAGATGGAGGGTCTGGAAACACCATATATTTT.

The V and J genes are TRBV4-1 and TRBJ2-5; TRBD2 aligns across 11 bases. The J segment lost 6 bases and the V segment lost 6 bases, leaving 12 bases of the junction unmatched. Germline loops: CDR1 MGHRA, CDR2 YSYEKL. The CDR3 length is 16 residues. CDR3 nucleotides: TGCGCCAGCAGACCGGGGCCACTAGCGGGGGAAAAGACCCAGTACTTC. Residues: CASRPGPLAGEKTQYF.

V and J are TRBV7-3 and TRBJ2-1; unclear D gene. The CDR3 spans 14 residues. Trimming left V 0 bases short and J 6 bases short, with 9 bases between. The V gene's germline CDR1 is SGHTA and CDR2 FQGTGA. This CDR3 reads CASSLTVAINEQFF. CDR3 nucleotides: TGTGCCAGCAGCTTAACGGTAGCAATCAATGAGCAGTTCTTC.

V gene TRBV15 combines with J gene TRBJ2-2; D may be TRBD2 (5 bases). The length of the CDR3 is 15 residues. V was cut by 5 bases and J by 7 bases, with 17 bases left in between. Germline lookup yields CDR1 LNHNV and CDR2 YYDKDF (reference sequence). In DNA form, the CDR3 reads TGTGCCACCAGCCCGCGGAGGTTGACGGGCGGGGAGCTGTTTTTT. Its translation: CATSPRRLTGGELFF.

The chain recombines TRBV4-3 with TRBJ1-4; TRBD1 matches at 7 bases. This CDR3 has 15 amino acids. In germline, CDR1 is LGHNA, CDR2 YSLEER. The trim removed 4 bases at V and 4 bases at J, leaving 6 bases unmatched. The CDR3 sequence is CASSLRTGRNEKLFF. CDR3 bases: TGCGCCAGCAGCCTCCGGACAGGCCGTAATGAAAAACTGTTTTTT.

This chain links TRBV4-3 with TRBJ1-1, with 9 positions matching TRBD1. V was pared by 6 bases and J by 3 bases, with 5 bases of the junction left unmatched. This CDR3 region has 14 residues. Germline V lookup: CDR1 LGHNA, CDR2 YSLEER. CDR3 sequence reads: CASSRQGGDTEAFF. The DNA of the CDR3 is TGCGCCAGCAGTCGACAGGGGGGGGACACTGAAGCTTTCTTT.

This chain joins TRBV4-2 and TRBJ2-1; 8 nucleotides agree with TRBD2. The CDR3 has 17 residues. CDR1 is LGHNA, CDR2 YNFKEQ, per germline. With V trimmed by 4 bases and J by 0 bases, 8 bases remained unmatched. CDR3 sequence reads: CASSPNSGGVSYNEQFF. The CDR3 bases are TGTGCCAGCAGCCCGAACAGCGGGGGCGTCTCCTACAATGAGCAGTTCTTC.

The rearrangement links TRBV7-9 to TRBJ2-2; maybe TRBD2 (7 bases). V lost 8 bases to trimming and J lost 3 bases, with 19 bases between them. CDR1 and CDR2 from the germline V gene are SEHNR and FQNEAQ (reference sequence). CDR3 size: 16 residues. In DNA, the CDR3 is TGTGCCAGCGGCATAGTCACAGGGAGGGACACCGGGGAGCTGTTTTTT. Translation: CASGIVTGRDTGELFF.

The CDR3 loop reads CASSLQGVSADTQYF. In DNA form, the CDR3 reads TGCGCCAGCAGCTTACAGGGGGTCTCGGCAGATACGCAGTATTTT. This chain connects TRBV5-1 to TRBJ2-3; TRBD1 matches at 8 bases. From germline, CDR1 is SGHRS and CDR2 YFSETQ. This CDR3 is built from 15 residues. V lost 2 bases, J lost 4 bases, and 6 bases stayed unmatched.